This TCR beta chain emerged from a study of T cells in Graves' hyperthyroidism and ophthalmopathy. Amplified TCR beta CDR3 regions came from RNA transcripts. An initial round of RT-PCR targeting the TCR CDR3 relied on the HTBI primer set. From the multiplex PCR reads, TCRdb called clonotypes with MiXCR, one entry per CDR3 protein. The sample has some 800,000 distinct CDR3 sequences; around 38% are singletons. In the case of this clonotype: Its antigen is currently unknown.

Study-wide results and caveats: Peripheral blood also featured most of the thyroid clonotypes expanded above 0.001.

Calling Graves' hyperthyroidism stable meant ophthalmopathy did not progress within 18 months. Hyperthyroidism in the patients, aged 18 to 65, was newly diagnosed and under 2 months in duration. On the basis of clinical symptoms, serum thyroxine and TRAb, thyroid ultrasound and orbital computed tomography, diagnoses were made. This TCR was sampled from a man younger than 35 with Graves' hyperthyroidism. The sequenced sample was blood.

CDR3 sequence (DNA): TGCAGCGTCCGGGACGGGGCCGACTTCGAGCAGTACTTC. This codes for CSVRDGADFEQYF. This chain joins TRBV29-1 and TRBJ2-7; possibly TRBD1 or TRBD2 for D (5 bases each). Germline assignment: CDR1 SQVTM and CDR2 ANQGSEA. The CDR3 covers 13 residues. V dropped 6 bases and J dropped 6 bases, with 18 bases sitting between them.